The following is a T cell receptor beta chain sequence with its context. This sample was included in a study of blood T cell repertoires in COVID-19. Study overall: Some COVID-19 samples were acute and others convalescent; all came from the United States, Italy and Spain. Nucleic acid was either cDNA or gDNA, and it came from T cells, B-cell-depleted T cells, or PBMCs.

Per the study methods: Estimates of nucleated cell counts were drawn from the amplification of reference gene primers. Sequencing was performed with immunoSEQ multiplex PCR; in TCRdb, only in-frame clones are kept and a portion is missing. The DNA was the basis for D and trimming; V, J and clone size are from that table. The table shows more than 95,000 clones, with 70% to 90% occurring only once. V was pared by 5 bases and J by 3 bases, with 1 base of the junction left unmatched. Germline CDR1 and CDR2: SGHTA and FQGNSA. The CDR3 spans 15 residues. Sequencing was carried out using peripheral blood. This rearrangement joins TRBV7-2 to TRBJ2-3, with 14 bases fitting TRBD2. The source is a woman aged 80 or over with acute or convalescent COVID-19. The CDR3 is CASSRTSGRTDTQYF. The CDR3 region has the DNA TGTGCCAGCAGCCGGACTAGCGGGAGGACAGATACGCAGTATTTT. The variable domain in full, with the rest retrieved from reference TRBV7-2 and TRBJ2-3, is GAGVSQSPSNKVTEKGKDVELRCDPISGHTALYWYRQSLGQGLEFLIYFQGNSAPDKSGLPSDRFSAERTGGSVSTLTIQRTQQEDSAVYLCASSRTSGRTDTQYFGPGTRLTVL.